This TCR beta chain is drawn from a study of blood T cell repertoires in COVID-19. Background on the study: From the United States, Italy and Spain came samples of acute and convalescent COVID-19.

Measured with immunoSEQ multiplex PCR; TCRdb has only the in-frame clones, and not every one. This table has about 200,000 clones, under 90% appearing once. Specimen: peripheral blood. This clonotype was sampled from a woman older than 75 with COVID-19, enrolled during active disease.

The CDR3 spells CASSFAGAYNEQFF. The CDR3 DNA follows: TGCGCCAGCAGCTTCGCGGGAGCGTACAATGAGCAGTTCTTC. The chain carries TRBV5-1 and TRBJ2-1; 7 bases fit TRBD2. CDR1 is SGHRS and CDR2 is YFSETQ in the germline V gene. V gave up 2 bases and J gave up 4 bases; unmatched junction bases: 3. The CDR3 runs to 14 residues. Complete variable domain (other parts from reference TRBV5-1 and TRBJ2-1): KAGVTQTPRYLIKTRGQQVTLSCSPISGHRSVSWYQQTPGQGLQFLFEYFSETQRNKGNFPGRFSGRQFSNSRSEMNVSTLELGDSALYLCASSFAGAYNEQFFGPGTRLTVL.